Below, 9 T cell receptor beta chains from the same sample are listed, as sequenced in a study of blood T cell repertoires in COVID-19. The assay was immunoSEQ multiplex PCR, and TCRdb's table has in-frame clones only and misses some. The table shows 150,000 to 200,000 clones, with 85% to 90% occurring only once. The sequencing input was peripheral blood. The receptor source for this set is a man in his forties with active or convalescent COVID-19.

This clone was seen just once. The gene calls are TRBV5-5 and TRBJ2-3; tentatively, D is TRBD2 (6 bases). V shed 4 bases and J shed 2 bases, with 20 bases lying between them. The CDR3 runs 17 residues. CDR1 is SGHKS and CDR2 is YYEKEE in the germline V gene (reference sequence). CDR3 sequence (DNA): TGTGCCAGCAGCCTCACCACGGGACTCCCTATCACAGATACGCAGTATTTT. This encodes CASSLTTGLPITDTQYF.

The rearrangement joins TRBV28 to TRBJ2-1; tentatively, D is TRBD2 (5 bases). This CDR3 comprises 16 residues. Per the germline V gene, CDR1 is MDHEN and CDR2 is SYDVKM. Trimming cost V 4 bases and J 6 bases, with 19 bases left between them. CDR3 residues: CASSSLRDGRLNEQFF. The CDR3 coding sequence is TGTGCCAGCAGTTCCCTCCGGGATGGGAGACTCAATGAGCAGTTCTTC.

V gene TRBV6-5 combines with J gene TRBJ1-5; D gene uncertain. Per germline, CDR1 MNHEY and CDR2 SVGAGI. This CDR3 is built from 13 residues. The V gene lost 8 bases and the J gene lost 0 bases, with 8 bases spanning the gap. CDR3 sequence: CASPRYSNQPQHF. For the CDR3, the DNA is TGTGCCAGCCCCCGCTATAGCAATCAGCCCCAGCATTTT.

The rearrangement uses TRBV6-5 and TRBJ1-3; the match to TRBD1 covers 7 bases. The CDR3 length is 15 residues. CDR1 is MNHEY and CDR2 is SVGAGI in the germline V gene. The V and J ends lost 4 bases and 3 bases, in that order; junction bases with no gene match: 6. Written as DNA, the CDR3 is TGTGCCAGCAGTTCTTACGACAGGGATGGAAACACCATATATTTT. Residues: CASSSYDRDGNTIYF.

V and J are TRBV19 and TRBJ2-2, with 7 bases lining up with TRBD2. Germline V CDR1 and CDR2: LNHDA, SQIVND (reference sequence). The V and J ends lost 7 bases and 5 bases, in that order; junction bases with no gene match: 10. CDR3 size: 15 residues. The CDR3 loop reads CASNPAREGTGELFF. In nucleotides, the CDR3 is TGTGCCAGTAACCCCGCCAGGGAGGGGACCGGGGAGCTGTTTTTT. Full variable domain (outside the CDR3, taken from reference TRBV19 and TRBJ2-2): DGGITQSPKYLFRKEGQNVTLSCEQNLNHDAMYWYRQDPGQGLRLIYYSQIVNDFQKGDIAEGYSVSREKKESFPLTVTSAQKNPTAFYLCASNPAREGTGELFFGEGSRLTVL.

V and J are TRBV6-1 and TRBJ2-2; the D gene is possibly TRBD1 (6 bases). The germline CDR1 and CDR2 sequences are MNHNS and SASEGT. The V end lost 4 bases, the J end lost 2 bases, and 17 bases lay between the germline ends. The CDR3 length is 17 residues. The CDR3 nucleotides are TGTGCCAGCAGTGCACAACAAACCGGGACAAACACCGGGGAGCTGTTTTTT. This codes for CASSAQQTGTNTGELFF.

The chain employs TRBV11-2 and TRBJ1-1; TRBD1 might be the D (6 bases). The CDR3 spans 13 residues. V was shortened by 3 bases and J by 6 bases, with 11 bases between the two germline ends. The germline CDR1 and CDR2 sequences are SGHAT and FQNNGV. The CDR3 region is CASSFAGGPEAFF. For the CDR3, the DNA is TGTGCCAGCAGCTTCGCTGGGGGCCCTGAAGCTTTCTTT.

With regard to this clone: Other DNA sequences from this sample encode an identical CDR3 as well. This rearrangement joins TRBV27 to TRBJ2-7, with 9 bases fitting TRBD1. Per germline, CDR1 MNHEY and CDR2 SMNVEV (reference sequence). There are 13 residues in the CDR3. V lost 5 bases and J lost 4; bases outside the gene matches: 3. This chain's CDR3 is CASSLGTGYEQYF. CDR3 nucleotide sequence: TGTGCCAGCAGTCTCGGGACAGGGTACGAGCAGTACTTC.

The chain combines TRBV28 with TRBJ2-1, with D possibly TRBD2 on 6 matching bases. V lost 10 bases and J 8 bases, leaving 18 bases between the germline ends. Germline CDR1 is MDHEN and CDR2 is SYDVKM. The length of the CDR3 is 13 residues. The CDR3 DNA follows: TGTGCCACTCCGACTAGAAGCTGGCATGAGCAGTTCTTC. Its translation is CATPTRSWHEQFF.